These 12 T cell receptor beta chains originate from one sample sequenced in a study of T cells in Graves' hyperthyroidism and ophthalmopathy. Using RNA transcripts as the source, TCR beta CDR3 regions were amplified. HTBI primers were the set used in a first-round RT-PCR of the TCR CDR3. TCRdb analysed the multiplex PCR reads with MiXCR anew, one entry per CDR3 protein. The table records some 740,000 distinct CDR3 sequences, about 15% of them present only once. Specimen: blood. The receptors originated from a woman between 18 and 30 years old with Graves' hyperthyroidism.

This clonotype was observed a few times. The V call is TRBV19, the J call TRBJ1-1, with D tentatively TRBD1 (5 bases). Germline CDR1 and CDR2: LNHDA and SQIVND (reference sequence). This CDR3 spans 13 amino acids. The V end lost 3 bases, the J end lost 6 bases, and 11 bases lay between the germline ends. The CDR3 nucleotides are TGTGCCAGTAGTATGGGAGACAGATCTGAAGCTTTCTTT. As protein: CASSMGDRSEAFF.

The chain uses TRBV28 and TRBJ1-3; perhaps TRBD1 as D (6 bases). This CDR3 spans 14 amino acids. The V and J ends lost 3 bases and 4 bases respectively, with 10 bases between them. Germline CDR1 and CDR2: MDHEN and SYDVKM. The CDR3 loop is CASSFGDTGNTIYF. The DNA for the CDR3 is TGTGCCAGCAGTTTTGGGGACACCGGAAACACCATATATTTT.

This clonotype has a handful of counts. CDR3 residues: CASTGGTSTDTQYF. DNA for the CDR3: TGTGCCAGTACCGGAGGTACTAGCACAGATACGCAGTATTTT. The rearrangement joins TRBV19 to TRBJ2-3; possibly TRBD2 for D (5 bases). The CDR3 contains 14 residues. Trimming took off 7 bases at V and 0 bases at J, with 11 bases between the two ends. Germline V CDR1 and CDR2: LNHDA, SQIVND (reference sequence).

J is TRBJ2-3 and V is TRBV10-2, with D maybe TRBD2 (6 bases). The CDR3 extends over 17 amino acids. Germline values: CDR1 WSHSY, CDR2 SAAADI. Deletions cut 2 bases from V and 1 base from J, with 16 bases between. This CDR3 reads CASSERRRAHGTDTQYF. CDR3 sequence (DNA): TGCGCCAGCAGTGAGCGACGGAGGGCGCATGGCACAGATACGCAGTATTTT.

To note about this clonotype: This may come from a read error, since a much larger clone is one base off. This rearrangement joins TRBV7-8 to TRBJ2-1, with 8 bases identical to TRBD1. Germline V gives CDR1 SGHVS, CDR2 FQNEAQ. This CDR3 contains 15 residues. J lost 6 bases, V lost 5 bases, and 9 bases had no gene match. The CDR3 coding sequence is TGTGCCAGCAGCCCCCACCGGGACAGGTGCAATGAGCAGTTCTTC. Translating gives CASSPHRDRCNEQFF.

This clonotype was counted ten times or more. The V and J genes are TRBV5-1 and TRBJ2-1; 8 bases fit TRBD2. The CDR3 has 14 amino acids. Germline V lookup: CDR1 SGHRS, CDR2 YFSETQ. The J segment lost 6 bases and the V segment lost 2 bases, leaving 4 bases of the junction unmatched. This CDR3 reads CASSFPGGGNEQFF. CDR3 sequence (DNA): TGCGCCAGCAGCTTTCCGGGAGGGGGCAATGAGCAGTTCTTC.

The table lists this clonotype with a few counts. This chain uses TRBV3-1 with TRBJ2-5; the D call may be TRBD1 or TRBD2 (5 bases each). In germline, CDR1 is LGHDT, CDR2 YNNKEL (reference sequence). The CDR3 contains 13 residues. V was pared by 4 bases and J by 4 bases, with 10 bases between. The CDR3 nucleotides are TGTGCCAGCAGCCGCCGGGACCGAGAGACCCAGTACTTC. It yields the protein CASSRRDRETQYF.

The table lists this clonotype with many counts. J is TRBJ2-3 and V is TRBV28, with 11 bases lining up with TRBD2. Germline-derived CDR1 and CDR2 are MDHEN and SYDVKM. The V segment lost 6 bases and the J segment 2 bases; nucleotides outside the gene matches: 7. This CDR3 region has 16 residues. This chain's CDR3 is CASRLAGEPLTDTQYF. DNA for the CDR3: TGTGCCAGCAGACTAGCGGGAGAGCCCCTCACAGATACGCAGTATTTT.

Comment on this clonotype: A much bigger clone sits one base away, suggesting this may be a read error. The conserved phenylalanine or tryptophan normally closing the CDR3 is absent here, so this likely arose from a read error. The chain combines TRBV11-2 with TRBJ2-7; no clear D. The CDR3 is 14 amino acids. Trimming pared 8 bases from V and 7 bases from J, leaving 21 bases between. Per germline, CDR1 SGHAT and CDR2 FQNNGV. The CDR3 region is CASSFSPSAGEQYL. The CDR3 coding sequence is TGTGCCAGCTCCTTCTCCCCCTCCGCTGGGGAGCAGTACCTC.

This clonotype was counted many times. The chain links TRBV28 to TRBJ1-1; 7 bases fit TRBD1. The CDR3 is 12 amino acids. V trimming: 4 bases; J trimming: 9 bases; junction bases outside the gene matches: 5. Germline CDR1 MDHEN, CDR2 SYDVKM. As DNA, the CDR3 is TGTGCCAGCAGTTGGAGGGGGCGGAAAGCTTTCTTT. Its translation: CASSWRGRKAFF.

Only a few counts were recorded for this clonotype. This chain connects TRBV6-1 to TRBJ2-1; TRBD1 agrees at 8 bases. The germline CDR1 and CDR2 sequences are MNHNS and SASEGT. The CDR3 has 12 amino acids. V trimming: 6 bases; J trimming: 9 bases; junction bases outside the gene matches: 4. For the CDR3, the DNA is TGTGCCAGCAGATACAGGGGGACTGAGCAGTTCTTC. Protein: CASRYRGTEQFF.

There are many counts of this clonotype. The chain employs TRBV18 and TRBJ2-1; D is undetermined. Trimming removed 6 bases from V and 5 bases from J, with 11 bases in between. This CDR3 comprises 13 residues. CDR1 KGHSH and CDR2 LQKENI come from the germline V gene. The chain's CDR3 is CASSPSRDNEQFF. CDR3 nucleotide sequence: TGTGCCAGCTCCCCGTCCCGTGACAATGAGCAGTTCTTC.